Reported below is one TCR beta chain. This record comes from a study of T cell responses to AZD1222 COVID-19 vaccine. Here immunoSEQ multiplex PCR was the method, and the copy in TCRdb shows in-frame clones only, minus some. The data show about 87,000 clones, approximately 87% seen once. Germline V gives CDR1 SGHNT, CDR2 YYREEE (reference sequence). The junction had 6 bases not matched to a gene; V was cut back by 4 bases and J by 0 bases. The CDR3 is 16 amino acids. The sequence was collected from an adult in good health. This rearrangement joins TRBV5-4 to TRBJ2-1; 8 bases are shared with TRBD2. The material sequenced was peripheral blood, taken on day 0 of AZD1222 vaccination. The CDR3 loop is CASSPSGLGSYNEQFF. CDR3 bases: TGTGCCAGCAGCCCCTCGGGACTAGGCTCCTACAATGAGCAGTTCTTC.